Included here is one T cell receptor beta chain sequence, with context. Its cognate antigen is unknown. Sequencing relied on a cDNA template that was reverse transcribed from extracted RNA. The data were produced by immunoSEQ multiplex PCR, yet TCRdb's version contains in-frame clones alone and is incomplete. Here the sample spans 100,000 to 150,000 clones, 58% being singletons. This sample stems from a study of CD8+ T cells in alopecia areata. V lost 0 bases and J 4 bases, leaving 10 bases between the germline ends. Germline values: CDR1 SGHRS, CDR2 YFSETQ. This CDR3 contains 14 residues. Findings and caveats of the study: More clonal than normal scalp was lesional scalp, particularly alopecia totalis/universalis.

The source material was CD4+ T cells sorted from blood, sampled at week 0. V and J are TRBV5-1 and TRBJ1-2, with a tentative D call TRBD1 (5 bases). The sequence came from a human donor with alopecia areata. This CDR3 is CASSLAQGLYGYTF. The CDR3 coding sequence is TGCGCCAGCAGCTTGGCGCAGGGACTCTATGGCTACACCTTC.